This TCR beta chain was identified during a study of hypomethylating agent response in myelodysplastic syndrome. Overall study: Patients with myelodysplastic syndrome were several male and 2 female. A diploid cytogenetic profile was most common; mean age roughly 68 +/- 5.8 years. Of over 9 patients, 5 carried TET2, the most frequent mutation.

The table came from immunoSEQ multiplex PCR; TCRdb's copy has only in-frame clones and leaves some out. Among 6,000 or so clones listed, just under 85% were seen once. The material was bone marrow, obtained before or after starting hypomethylating agent treatment for myelodysplastic syndrome (not recorded which). This TCR was recovered from a human donor with myelodysplastic syndrome.

The CDR3 sequence is CASSLGRQQETQYF. The CDR3 nucleotides read TGTGCCAGCAGTCTCGGACGGCAGCAAGAGACCCAGTACTTC. The V and J genes are TRBV6-1 and TRBJ2-5; D is undetermined. V gave up 5 bases and J gave up 2 bases, with 12 bases separating them. Germline CDR1 is MNHNS and CDR2 is SASEGT. CDR3 size: 14 residues.